This TCR beta chain was recorded in a study of T-cell reconstitution after alpha-beta-depleted transplantation in children. Germline trimming cut 6 bases from V and 2 bases from J; bases unmatched to any gene: 13. The CDR3 is 18 residues long. Germline CDR1 reads MNHEY; CDR2 reads SVGEGT. Study-wide points: Several hundred expanded graft clones reportedly gave rise to the alpha-beta T cells present about two months after transplant.

Points on this clonotype: The antigen is undetermined.

Preparing the TCRbeta library involved the use of unique molecular identifiers. TCRdb passed the PCR reads through MiXCR, listing each CDR3 protein once. The repertoire consists of about 980,000 distinct CDR3 sequences, with about 30% occurring once and the leading ten covering 25% to 35%. The receptor comes from a boy under two years old who had a stem cell transplant for SCID, so the T cells may come from the graft donor. The chain links TRBV6-2 or TRBV6-3 to TRBJ2-6, with 7 bases fitting TRBD1. The material sequenced was PBMCs, mostly from graft donor cells, taken 360 days after TCRalphabeta/CD19-depleted stem cell transplant. CDR3 bases: TGTGCCAGCAGGCGACAGGGCCTCGGAATTCCTGGGGCCAACGTCCTGACTTTC. Translation: CASRRQGLGIPGANVLTF.